The clone carrying this T cell receptor (beta chain) was observed at least ten times. This sample is part of a study of read filtering for tumor transcriptome and immune sequencing. Study-level background: By R-ISS, stages I, II and III held 8, 16 and 7 patients. IR-seq gave about 4.05 to 11 million TCR reads per sample; RNA-seq gave about 80 to 1,400.

CDR1 and CDR2 from the germline V gene are SGHVS and FQNEAQ. This CDR3 has 15 amino acids. V dropped 3 bases and J dropped 0 bases, with 9 bases sitting between them. From 400 to 450 ng of RNA, a library with molecular barcoded alpha/delta and beta/gamma adaptors was made. TCRdb analysed the reads with MiXCR anew, one entry per CDR3 protein. The profile shows roughly 90,000 distinct CDR3 sequences, about 22% of them singletons. V is TRBV7-8 and J is TRBJ2-1; no definite D call. The sample consisted of a population of CD138-negative cells sorted from bone marrow. This TCR was recovered from a donor older than 35 with multiple myeloma. The CDR3 nucleotides are TGTGCCAGCAGCTTGACGGAGAACTCCTACAATGAGCAGTTCTTC. Its protein is CASSLTENSYNEQFF.